This TCR beta chain was recovered during a study of T cell responses to AZD1222 COVID-19 vaccine. Overall study results and limits: White British ancestry dominated among donors, who included more females, and clonal diversity was possibly underestimated. The peak T cell response came first, and repertoires were sampled only after it. In the spike-specific TCR repertoire, nearly half reportedly target unmutated variant regions.

As for this clone: Its antigen is unidentified.

The repertoire was sequenced with immunoSEQ multiplex PCR; TCRdb's copy has only in-frame clones and lacks some. The data contain around 160,000 clones, under 95% of them singletons. V dropped 2 bases and J dropped 6; count of bases not matched to a gene: 8. Germline V CDR1 and CDR2: MNHEY, SVGAGI. The CDR3 totals 16 residues. The chain combines TRBV6-5 with TRBJ2-2; the match to TRBD1 covers 8 bases. The material sequenced was peripheral blood, taken on day 0 of AZD1222 vaccination. This TCR was recovered from an adult in good health. The CDR3 bases are TGTGCCAGCAGTTACGACCTCAGGGGGCAATCCGGGGAGCTGTTTTTT. As protein: CASSYDLRGQSGELFF.